One and the same sample provided the 26 T cell receptor beta chains below, sequenced in a study of T-cell memory formation after mild COVID-19. TCRdb redid the calling of the 5' RACE reads with MiXCR, one entry per CDR3 protein. The sample shows fewer than 450,000 distinct CDR3 sequences, 20% to 25% of them seen only once. Source material: PBMCs or a T cell subset sorted from them (not recorded which). The receptor set was obtained from an adult woman who had mild COVID-19 (a few samples of this study predate the infection). Cell type and time point are not known.

This clonotype appeared a few times. The rearrangement joins TRBV5-5 to TRBJ1-1, with D possibly TRBD1 on 5 matching bases. CDR1 is SGHKS and CDR2 is YYEKEE in the germline V gene (reference sequence). V lost 6 bases and J 0 bases, leaving 12 bases between the germline ends. The CDR3 is 14 residues long. CDR3 protein: CASNPGAMNTEAFF. CDR3 in DNA: TGTGCCAGCAACCCTGGGGCAATGAACACTGAAGCTTTCTTT.

The rearrangement joins TRBV20-1 to TRBJ1-1; tentative D call: TRBD1 (6 bases). The CDR3 runs to 12 residues. Germline values: CDR1 DFQATT, CDR2 SNEGSKA (reference sequence). As DNA, the CDR3 is TGCAGCGGACTAGGGGGTGCCTTGGAAGCTTTCTTT. Amino acids: CSGLGGALEAFF.

The chain carries TRBV7-9 and TRBJ2-5; maybe TRBD2 (7 bases). CDR3 length: 15 amino acids. Germline V gene data show CDR1 as SEHNR and CDR2 as FQNEAQ (reference sequence). V was pared by 6 bases and J by 3 bases, with 17 bases between. CDR3 protein: CASRQTGGLEETQYF. CDR3 sequence (DNA): TGTGCCAGCAGACAGACCGGGGGGCTAGAAGAGACCCAGTACTTC.

This chain uses TRBV4-3 with TRBJ2-1; D possibly corresponds to TRBD2 (5 bases). The CDR3 totals 13 residues. The germline V gene encodes CDR1 LGHNA and CDR2 YSLEER. Trimming removed 0 bases from V and 9 bases from J, with 9 bases in between. The CDR3 reads CASSQDRGLEQFF. The CDR3 nucleotides are TGCGCCAGCAGCCAAGATCGAGGACTTGAGCAGTTCTTC.

The V gene is TRBV5-1, the J gene TRBJ2-5, with 7 bases matching TRBD1. Germline V gene sequence: CDR1 SGHRS, CDR2 YFSETQ. This CDR3 region has 15 residues. Trimming cost V 0 bases and J 5 bases; bases outside gene matches: 7. The CDR3 DNA is TGCGCCAGCAGCTTGGGACAGACAGGGATGGAGACCCAGTACTTC. Its protein is CASSLGQTGMETQYF.

The chain has TRBV5-1 and TRBJ2-4; maybe TRBD2 (6 bases). CDR3 length equals 15 residues. Germline values: CDR1 SGHRS, CDR2 YFSETQ. The ends were cut back, 3 bases at V and 0 bases at J, with 10 bases in the middle. The CDR3 DNA reads TGCGCCAGCAGCTGGGACTCTATAGCCAAAAACATTCAGTACTTC. Amino acids: CASSWDSIAKNIQYF.

This clonotype has more than one count but fewer than ten. The chain has TRBV13 and TRBJ2-4; the D gene is possibly TRBD1 (6 bases). From germline, CDR1 is PRHDT and CDR2 FYEKMQ (reference sequence). The V gene lost 0 bases and the J gene lost 0 bases, with 15 bases spanning the gap. The CDR3 consists of 18 residues. The DNA of the CDR3 is TGTGCCAGCAGCTTAGGATTTGGACAGACCTTAGCCAAAAACATTCAGTACTTC. It is translated as CASSLGFGQTLAKNIQYF.

In nucleotides, the CDR3 is TGTGCCAGCAGCTTAATCCGGGGGGATTATGGCTACACCTTC. Its translation: CASSLIRGDYGYTF. This chain connects TRBV7-2 to TRBJ1-2; D possibly corresponds to TRBD1 (5 bases). V was clipped by 2 bases and J by 5 bases, with 12 bases between them. This CDR3 is 14 amino acids long. Per the germline V gene, CDR1 is SGHTA and CDR2 is FQGNSA.

The chain recombines TRBV5-1 with TRBJ1-4; a weak D match, TRBD1 (5 bases). V lost 0 bases and J 1 base, leaving 13 bases between the germline ends. The CDR3 is 17 amino acids. Germline lookup yields CDR1 SGHRS and CDR2 YFSETQ. This CDR3 is CASSLAASGLTNEKLFF. The CDR3 bases are TGCGCCAGCAGCTTGGCCGCCTCAGGGTTAACTAATGAAAAACTGTTTTTT.

V gene TRBV9 combines with J gene TRBJ2-1; 9 positions match TRBD1. Trimming at V came to 0 bases and at J to 9 bases, leaving 10 bases not matched to a gene. This CDR3 region has 16 residues. Germline CDR1 is SGDLS and CDR2 is YYNGEE. CDR3 nucleotide sequence: TGTGCCAGCAGCGTAGTGTCAAGACAGGGGGTAGGTGAGCAGTTCTTC. Its protein is CASSVVSRQGVGEQFF.

CDR3 DNA: TGTGCCAGCAGGGCTCAGACAGGGGCGTACTACAATGAGCAGTTCTTC. It translates to CASRAQTGAYYNEQFF. The chain joins TRBV2 to TRBJ2-1; 8 nucleotides align to TRBD1. This CDR3 spans 16 amino acids. V dropped 6 bases and J dropped 3; count of bases not matched to a gene: 10. Germline V lookup: CDR1 SNHLY, CDR2 FYNNEI.

This clonotype was observed a handful of times. V and J are TRBV9 and TRBJ1-2, with D perhaps TRBD1 (6 bases). Per germline, CDR1 SGDLS and CDR2 YYNGEE. Trimming removed 0 bases at V and 0 bases at J, with 9 bases between. The CDR3 runs to 15 residues. The CDR3 sequence is CASSVVQGANYGYTF. DNA for the CDR3: TGTGCCAGCAGCGTAGTACAGGGTGCTAACTATGGCTACACCTTC. The whole variable domain, remainder taken from reference TRBV9 and TRBJ1-2, is DSGVTQTPKHLITATGQRVTLRCSPRSGDLSVYWYQQSLDQGLQFLIQYYNGEERAKGNILERFSAQQFPDLHSELNLSSLELGDSALYFCASSVVQGANYGYTFGSGTRLTVV.

The rearrangement uses TRBV7-2 and TRBJ1-2; the D is unclear. The CDR3 has 13 amino acids. In germline, CDR1 is SGHTA, CDR2 FQGNSA. V was pared by 7 bases and J by 4 bases, with 13 bases between. The DNA for the CDR3 is TGTGCCAGCACCCACGGCATGCTCTATGGCTACACCTTC. This encodes CASTHGMLYGYTF.

This clonotype was observed a few times. The chain links TRBV7-2 to TRBJ1-1, with 8 bases that match TRBD1. V lost 4 bases to trimming and J lost 3 bases; unmatched junction nucleotides: 4. This CDR3 is 14 amino acids long. Germline CDR1 reads SGHTA; CDR2 reads FQGNSA. The CDR3 region is CASSSGGLHTEAFF. The CDR3 DNA reads TGTGCCAGCAGCTCAGGGGGCTTGCACACTGAAGCTTTCTTT.

This clonotype was counted only a few times. The chain combines TRBV5-5 with TRBJ1-1; D call uncertain. The length of the CDR3 is 14 residues. V shed 0 bases and J shed 8 bases, with 14 bases lying between them. Germline-derived CDR1 and CDR2 are SGHKS and YYEKEE (reference sequence). The CDR3 region is CASSLAVIKTEAFF. As DNA, the CDR3 is TGTGCCAGCAGCTTGGCGGTCATAAAGACGGAAGCTTTCTTT.

V is TRBV11-1 and J is TRBJ2-1, with TRBD2 as a possible D gene (5 bases). Trimming removed 5 bases from V and 9 bases from J, with 17 bases in between. This CDR3 spans 14 amino acids. Germline V gene lookup returns CDR1 SGHAT and CDR2 FQDESV (reference sequence). The DNA for the CDR3 is TGTGCCAGCAGCGTCTCCCTCGGCCGGGGTGAGCAGTTCTTC. It specifies CASSVSLGRGEQFF.

The chain links TRBV12-3 or TRBV12-4 to TRBJ1-1; D gene ambiguous. V lost 6 bases, J lost 2 bases, and 13 bases lay in between. The CDR3 spans 14 residues. The CDR3 here is CASRRPEGNTEAFF. The CDR3 coding sequence is TGTGCCAGCAGGCGCCCGGAAGGCAACACTGAAGCTTTCTTT.

V is TRBV5-1 and J is TRBJ2-3; TRBD2 agrees at 10 bases. Germline V CDR1 and CDR2: SGHRS, YFSETQ. This CDR3 region has 16 residues. With 4 bases clipped from V and 3 bases from J, the junction kept 8 bases outside the gene matches. In nucleotides, the CDR3 is TGCGCCAGCAGCCCGCAAAGCGGGGGGGCTACAGATACGCAGTATTTT. It codes for CASSPQSGGATDTQYF. Full variable domain (rest looked up from reference TRBV5-1 and TRBJ2-3): KAGVTQTPRYLIKTRGQQVTLSCSPISGHRSVSWYQQTPGQGLQFLFEYFSETQRNKGNFPGRFSGRQFSNSRSEMNVSTLELGDSALYLCASSPQSGGATDTQYFGPGTRLTVL.

V and J are TRBV18 and TRBJ2-7, with 9 bases aligning to TRBD2. Trimming took 1 base from V and 6 from J; bases not matched to a gene: 7. CDR1 KGHSH and CDR2 LQKENI come from the germline V gene. This CDR3 region has 15 residues. The CDR3 DNA sequence: TGTGCCAGCTCACCACGGCGGGAGGGCCACAGCGAGCAGTACTTC. Translating it yields CASSPRREGHSEQYF.

This clonotype occurred a few times. This chain connects TRBV7-6 to TRBJ1-4; 10 nucleotides match TRBD1. Trimming cost V 5 bases and J 5 bases; bases outside gene matches: 5. This CDR3 comprises 15 residues. In germline, CDR1 is SGHVS, CDR2 FNYEAQ. The chain's CDR3 is CASSAGTGENEKLFF. DNA for the CDR3: TGTGCCAGCAGCGCCGGGACAGGGGAAAATGAAAAACTGTTTTTT.

This clonotype was detected once. The genes are TRBV18 and TRBJ2-2; possible D gene TRBD2, 6 bases. The germline gives CDR1 KGHSH, CDR2 LQKENI. This CDR3 is built from 16 residues. V was clipped by 7 bases and J by 6 bases, with 21 bases between them. The CDR3 sequence is CASWPAGTRGSGELFF. For the CDR3, the DNA is TGTGCCAGCTGGCCGGCCGGGACGCGGGGATCCGGGGAGCTGTTTTTT.

As DNA, the CDR3 is TGTGCCACCAGTGTAGTCGGCACCGGGGAGCTGTTTTTT. Translated, it gives CATSVVGTGELFF. This chain joins TRBV24-1 and TRBJ2-2; no clear D. The CDR3 has 13 residues. CDR1 is KGHDR, CDR2 SFDVKD, per germline. V lost 5 bases to trimming and J lost 4 bases, with 7 bases between them.

The chain employs TRBV6-1 and TRBJ1-5, with D tentatively TRBD1 (6 bases). Between the trimmed V and J ends, which lost 5 bases and 2 bases, there was a span of 10 bases. Germline CDR1 and CDR2: MNHNS and SASEGT. The CDR3 has 14 residues. CDR3 amino acids: CASSWTAGNQPQHF. In nucleotides, the CDR3 is TGTGCCAGCAGTTGGACAGCCGGCAATCAGCCCCAGCATTTT.

This clonotype was observed a few times. The V gene is TRBV7-9, the J gene TRBJ2-7; D remains ambiguous. In germline, CDR1 is SEHNR, CDR2 FQNEAQ (reference sequence). This CDR3 contains 13 residues. V lost 1 base, J lost 7 bases, and 11 bases lay in between. The CDR3 nucleotides are TGTGCCAGCAGCTTAGAACAGCTCGAGGAGCAGTACTTC. The encoded protein is CASSLEQLEEQYF. The whole variable domain, filled in from reference TRBV7-9 and TRBJ2-7, reads DTGVSQNPRHKITKRGQNVTFRCDPISEHNRLYWYRQTLGQGPEFLTYFQNEAQLEKSRLLSDRFSAERPKGSFSTLEIQRTEQGDSAMYLCASSLEQLEEQYFGPGTRLTVT.

DNA of the CDR3: TGTGCCATCAGTGAGTCGGCACGCGAGCAGTACTTC. Translation: CAISESAREQYF. This chain connects TRBV10-3 to TRBJ2-7; no clear D gene. Trimming removed 0 bases from V and 6 bases from J, with 6 bases in between. The CDR3 length is 12 residues. CDR1 and CDR2 (germline): ENHRY, SYGVKD.

The chain couples TRBV19 to TRBJ1-1; D is possibly TRBD1 (6 bases). The length of the CDR3 is 16 residues. Germline V gene data show CDR1 as LNHDA and CDR2 as SQIVND (reference sequence). The ends were cut back, 4 bases at V and 3 bases at J, with 18 bases in the middle. The CDR3 is CASSSRGLGAYTEAFF. CDR3 DNA: TGTGCCAGTAGTAGTCGTGGTTTGGGGGCGTACACTGAAGCTTTCTTT.